These 9 T cell receptor beta chains came from one sample sequenced in a study of T cells in Graves' hyperthyroidism and ophthalmopathy. Amplification of TCR beta CDR3 regions used RNA as the template. A first-round RT-PCR of the TCR CDR3 used the HTBI primer set. Each CDR3 protein gets one entry after TCRdb re-called the multiplex PCR reads with MiXCR. The sample includes fewer than 500,000 distinct CDR3 sequences, 13% to 15% of them seen just once. The sequencing input was blood. The source is a woman aged 25 to 39 with Graves' ophthalmopathy.

This clonotype came up many times. V is TRBV20-1 and J is TRBJ1-1; D remains unclear. Trimming left V 7 bases short and J 11 bases short, with 17 bases between. The germline CDR1 and CDR2 sequences are DFQATT and SNEGSKA (reference sequence). The CDR3 consists of 11 residues. The DNA of the CDR3 is TGCAGTGTGCAGGATTGGTCCGGGGCTTTCTTT. This encodes CSVQDWSGAFF.

This clonotype was found many times. This clone may be a read error of a much larger clone one base away. The chain employs TRBV13 and TRBJ2-7, with D unclear. The CDR3 totals 14 residues. V lost 1 base and J 2 bases, leaving 9 bases between the germline ends. In germline, CDR1 is PRHDT, CDR2 FYEKMQ (reference sequence). Here the CDR3 reads CASSLVLSPYEQYF. The CDR3 nucleotides are TGTGCCAGCAGCTTAGTATTGTCCCCCTACGAGCAGTACTTC.

This clonotype was detected many times. The J gene is TRBJ2-1, the V gene TRBV3-1; D not resolved. The CDR3 covers 13 residues. Trimming shortened V by 2 bases and J by 9 bases, and 11 bases separated the two germline ends. Germline CDR1 reads LGHDT; CDR2 reads YNNKEL (reference sequence). CDR3 amino acids: CASSQNPVGEQFF. For the CDR3, the DNA is TGTGCCAGCAGCCAAAATCCAGTTGGTGAGCAGTTCTTC.

This clonotype was found many times. The chain combines TRBV7-8 with TRBJ1-5; D uncertain. Germline lookup yields CDR1 SGHVS and CDR2 FQNEAQ. The CDR3 has 13 amino acids. Trimming cost V 5 bases and J 0 bases, with 5 bases left between them. The CDR3 DNA reads TGTGCCAGCAGCATAGATAGCAATCAGCCCCAGCATTTT. Protein product: CASSIDSNQPQHF.

Note on this clonotype: In this CDR3 the conserved last residue, phenylalanine or tryptophan, is missing, so a read error is likely. CDR3 residues: CSVGQRGNTGELFS. The CDR3 coding sequence is TGCAGCGTTGGTCAGCGGGGTAACACCGGGGAGCTGTTTTCT. This chain uses TRBV29-1 with TRBJ2-2; 7 positions match TRBD2. The V gene end was trimmed by 4 bases and the J gene end by 2 bases; junction bases not matched to a gene: 4. In germline, CDR1 is SQVTM, CDR2 ANQGSEA. The CDR3 sequence is 14 residues long.

Only a few counts were recorded for this clonotype. This chain connects TRBV3-1 to TRBJ2-1; TRBD2 matches 10 bases. The CDR3 consists of 16 residues. Germline V lookup: CDR1 LGHDT, CDR2 YNNKEL (reference sequence). J was trimmed by 0 bases and V by 6 bases; bases with no gene match: 5. DNA of the CDR3: TGTGCCAGCAGGAAACTAGCGGGGAGCTCCTACAATGAGCAGTTCTTC. Translating it yields CASRKLAGSSYNEQFF.

Many counts were recorded for this clonotype. The gene calls are TRBV18 and TRBJ1-1; no clear D. Germline assignment: CDR1 KGHSH and CDR2 LQKENI. The V and J ends lost 8 bases and 8 bases respectively, with 18 bases between them. The CDR3 length is 13 residues. The CDR3 reads CASPIKEVGEAFF. In DNA form, the CDR3 reads TGTGCCAGCCCAATTAAAGAGGTCGGGGAAGCTTTCTTT. The full variable domain, in which reference TRBV18 and TRBJ1-1 provide the parts outside the CDR3, is NAGVMQNPRHLVRRRGQEARLRCSPMKGHSHVYWYRQLPEEGLKFMVYLQKENIIDESGMPKERFSAEFPKEGPSILRIQQVVRGDSAAYFCASPIKEVGEAFFGQGTRLTVV.

This clonotype showed up many times. V is TRBV3-1 and J is TRBJ2-1; no clear D. With 1 base removed from V and 5 bases from J, the gap between germline ends came to 18 bases. This CDR3 spans 17 amino acids. CDR1 is LGHDT, CDR2 YNNKEL, per germline (reference sequence). The CDR3 DNA follows: TGTGCCAGCAGCCAAGTGCCGGCCAATTTGTGGGACAATGAGCAGTTCTTC. Its translation is CASSQVPANLWDNEQFF.

This clonotype was seen at least ten times. The J gene is TRBJ1-6, the V gene TRBV11-2; D is ambiguous. Germline CDR1 is SGHAT and CDR2 is FQNNGV. Trimming shortened V by 2 bases and J by 0 bases, and 8 bases separated the two germline ends. The CDR3 totals 16 residues. The CDR3 spells CASSLYQSSYNSPLHF. The CDR3 bases are TGTGCCAGCAGCTTATATCAGAGCTCCTATAATTCACCCCTCCACTTT.